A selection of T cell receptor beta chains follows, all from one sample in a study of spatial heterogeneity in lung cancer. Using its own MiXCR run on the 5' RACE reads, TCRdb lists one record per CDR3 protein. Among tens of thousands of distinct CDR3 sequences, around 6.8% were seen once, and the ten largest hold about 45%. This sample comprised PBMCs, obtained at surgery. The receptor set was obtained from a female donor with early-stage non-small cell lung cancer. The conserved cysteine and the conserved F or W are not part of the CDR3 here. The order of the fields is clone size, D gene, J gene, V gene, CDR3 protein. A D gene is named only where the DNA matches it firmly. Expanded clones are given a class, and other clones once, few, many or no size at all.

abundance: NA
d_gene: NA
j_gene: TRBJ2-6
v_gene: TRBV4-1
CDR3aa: ASSQDPGNSGANVLT

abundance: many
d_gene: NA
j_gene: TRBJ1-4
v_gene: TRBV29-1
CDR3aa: SVAVPQVEKLF

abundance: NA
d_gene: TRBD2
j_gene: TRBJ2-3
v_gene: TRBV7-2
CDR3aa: ASSLASGGRADTQY

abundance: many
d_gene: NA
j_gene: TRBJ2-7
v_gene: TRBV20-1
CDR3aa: SAISPGTYEQY

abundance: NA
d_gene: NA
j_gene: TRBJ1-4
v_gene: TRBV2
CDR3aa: ASSLQGLHEKLF

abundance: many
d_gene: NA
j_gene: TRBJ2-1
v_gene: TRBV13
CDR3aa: ASSLGSSPSSYNEQF

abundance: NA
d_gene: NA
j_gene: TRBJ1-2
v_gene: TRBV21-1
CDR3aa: ASSKVVGRNYGYA

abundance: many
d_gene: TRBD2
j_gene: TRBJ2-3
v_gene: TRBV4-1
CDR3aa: ASSQDGTSGTTDTQY

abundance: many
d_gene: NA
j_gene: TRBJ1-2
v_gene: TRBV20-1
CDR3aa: SAQGQGSYGYT

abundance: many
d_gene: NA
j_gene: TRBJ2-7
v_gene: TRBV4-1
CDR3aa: ASSQDRTTSHYEQY

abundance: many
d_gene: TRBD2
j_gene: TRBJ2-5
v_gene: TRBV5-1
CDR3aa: ASSTSTGEGTQY

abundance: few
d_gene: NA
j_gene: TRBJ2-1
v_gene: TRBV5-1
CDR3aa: ASSLGRGMVSNEQF

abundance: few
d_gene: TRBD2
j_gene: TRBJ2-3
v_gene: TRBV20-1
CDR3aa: SANSGGSTDTQY

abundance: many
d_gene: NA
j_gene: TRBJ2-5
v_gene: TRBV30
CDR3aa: AWSGGGPTGEQETQY

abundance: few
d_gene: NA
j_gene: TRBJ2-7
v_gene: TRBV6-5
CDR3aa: ASSYGGHSYEQY

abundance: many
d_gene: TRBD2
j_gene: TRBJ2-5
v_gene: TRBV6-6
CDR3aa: ASSALAGGQETQY

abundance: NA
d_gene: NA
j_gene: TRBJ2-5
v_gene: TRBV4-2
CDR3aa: ASSQGARAQY

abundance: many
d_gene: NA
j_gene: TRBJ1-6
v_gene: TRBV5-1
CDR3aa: ASSLTGGDSPLH

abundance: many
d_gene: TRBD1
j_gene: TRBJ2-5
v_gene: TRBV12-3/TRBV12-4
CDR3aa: ASSPNRGRGETQY

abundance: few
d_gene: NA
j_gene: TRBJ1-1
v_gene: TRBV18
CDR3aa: ASSPPGNRNTEAF

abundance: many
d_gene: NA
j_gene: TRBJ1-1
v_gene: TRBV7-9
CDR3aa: ASSPVGGAGTEAF

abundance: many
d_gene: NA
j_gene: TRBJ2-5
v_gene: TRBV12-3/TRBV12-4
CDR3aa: ASSFQGREETQY

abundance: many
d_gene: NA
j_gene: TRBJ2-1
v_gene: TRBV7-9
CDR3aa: ASSSTRGEQF

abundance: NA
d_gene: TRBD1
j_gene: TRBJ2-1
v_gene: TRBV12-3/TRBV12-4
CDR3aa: ASSPPGQPSWQF

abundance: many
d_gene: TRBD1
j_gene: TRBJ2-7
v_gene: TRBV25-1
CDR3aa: ASSERTGGYFEQY

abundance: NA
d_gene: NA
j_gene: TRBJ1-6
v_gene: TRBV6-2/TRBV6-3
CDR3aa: ASIRVGSNSPLH

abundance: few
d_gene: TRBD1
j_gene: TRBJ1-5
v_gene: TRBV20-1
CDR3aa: SAHAGGHQPQH

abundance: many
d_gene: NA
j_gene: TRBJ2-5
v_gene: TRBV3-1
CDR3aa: ASMGFQETQY

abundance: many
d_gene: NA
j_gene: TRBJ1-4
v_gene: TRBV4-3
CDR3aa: ASSRKQGDEEKLF

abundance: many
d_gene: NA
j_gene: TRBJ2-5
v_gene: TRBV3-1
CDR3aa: ASSQVVGLRGETQY

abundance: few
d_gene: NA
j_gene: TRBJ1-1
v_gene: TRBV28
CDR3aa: ASSSPGNWNTEAF

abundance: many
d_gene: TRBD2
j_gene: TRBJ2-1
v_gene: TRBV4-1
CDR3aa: ASSQGGLAGAGDHNEQF

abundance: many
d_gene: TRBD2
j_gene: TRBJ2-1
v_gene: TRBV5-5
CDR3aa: ASSRGLAGWYNEQF

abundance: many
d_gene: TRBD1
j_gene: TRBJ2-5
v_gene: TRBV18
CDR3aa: ASSPPGQKQETQY

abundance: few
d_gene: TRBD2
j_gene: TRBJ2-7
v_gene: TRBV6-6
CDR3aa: ASTIAGVPYEQY

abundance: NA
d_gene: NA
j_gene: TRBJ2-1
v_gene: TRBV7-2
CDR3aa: ASSRMSGATYNEQF